This T cell receptor (beta chain) was captured in a study of regulatory T cells in long-lasting Graves disease. This clonotype was counted ten times or more. The time point was: newly diagnosed GD, antithyroid drugs for less than 3 months. Extracted RNA from PBMCs served as the source of the TCR library. Per the germline V gene, CDR1 is KGHSH and CDR2 is LQKENI. The CDR3 covers 16 residues. The junction had 8 bases not matched to a gene; V was cut back by 3 bases and J by 2 bases. Construction of the TCR beta libraries employed iRepertoire HTBI primers in conjunction with Arm-PCR of CDR3 regions. Via MiXCR, TCRdb re-called the multiplex PCR reads, giving one row per CDR3 protein. The sample yields about 540,000 distinct CDR3 sequences, roughly 13% seen once. This sample also belongs to another study, concerning T cells in Graves' hyperthyroidism and ophthalmopathy.

The chain employs TRBV18 and TRBJ2-3, with TRBD2 identical over 7 bases. The specimen comprised peripheral blood mononuclear cells (PBMCs), sampled at new diagnosis, from a patient treated with antithyroid drugs. This clonotype originated in a man aged 25-45 years with Graves disease. The CDR3 is CASSPRLAEDTDTQYF. The CDR3 DNA follows: TGTGCCAGCTCACCCCGGCTAGCGGAAGACACAGATACGCAGTATTTT.